A single T cell receptor beta chain is shown here with its context. Its target antigen remains unknown. Base qualities are not recorded, but no much larger clone differs from it by a single base. CDR1 and CDR2 were assigned from the germline V gene (reference sequence) as WNHNN and SYGVQD. From the cysteine through the phenylalanine, the CDR3 covers 13 amino acids. Only the CDR3 portion is preserved as DNA: 39 bases, with reading frame beginning at the first base. V gives up 5 bases and J gives up 5 bases, and the segment between their germline ends measures 10 bases. These data come from a study of blood T cell repertoires in COVID-19 (TCRdb year 2020). Regarding the study in general: The collaborator samples originated in the United States, Italy and Spain and spanned the acute and convalescent phases of COVID-19. A freely available public database, intended as a resource for researchers studying the immune response to SARS-CoV-2, is where the repertoires were released. The prospective study material was composed of cDNA or gDNA derived from T cells, B-cell-depleted T cells, or PBMCs. Subjects who had been exposed to COVID-19, were actively infected with it, or had recovered from it provided the deeply sampled blood TCRbeta repertoires that made up the dataset. Samples were obtained from the ongoing ImmuneRACE study (first 160 participants) and from 1,200 or so subjects provided by 6 global collaborators. Sample metadata almost always included a de-identified subject ID, COVID-19 status, age in years and sex. HLA class I and class II types, where available, came from metadata supplied by the sample provider rather than from assay-based typing. Study-wide conclusions, independent of this receptor: The quantity of clinical and demographic metadata differed by source and by participant and was supplied without curation.

Collaborating institutions collected whole blood in K2EDTA tubes following their own protocols. For TCRbeta analysis, collaborator samples were shipped as frozen whole blood, as isolated PBMCs, or as DNA extracted from either sample type. TCRbeta CDR3 regions were amplified from genomic DNA using the immunoSEQ Assay, a bias-controlled multiplex PCR. The study's processing was this. The number of nucleated cells in each sample was estimated from the amplification of reference gene primers within the assay. Sequence reads were collapsed and filtered to measure the absolute abundance of every unique TCRbeta CDR3 rearrangement. Productive Simpson clonality was computed per sample as the square root of Simpson's diversity index over productive rearrangements. The clones in this table, taken by TCRdb from immuneACCESS, are in-frame only. Not every clone is retained; where verified, under half of the shortfall comes from an unresolved V gene, and the cause of the rest is unknown. The D gene and trimming were derived from the DNA, and the V and J assignments and clone size from that table. This sample lists 65,000 to 80,000 clones; about 93% were detected once. The ten largest account for approximately 5% of the sample.

This sequence originates from a human donor in a cohort sampled during active COVID-19. Here the chain combines TRBV10-1 and TRBJ2-1; possibly the D gene is TRBD2, per 5 matching bases. Sequences were obtained from peripheral blood. In nucleotides, the sequence is TGCGCCAGCAGTCTTGAGGGCAACAATGAGCAGTTCTTC. It specifies CASSLEGNNEQFF.